This passage covers 5 T cell receptor beta chains from one sample sequenced in a study of blood T cell repertoires in COVID-19. Libraries were prepared by immunoSEQ multiplex PCR; TCRdb keeps only in-frame clonotypes and omits some of them. Of about 82,000 clones in the sample, 75% to 90% were seen once. Sequencing was performed on peripheral blood. The receptors shown here come from a woman aged 40 to 50 with active or convalescent COVID-19.

The chain links TRBV10-2 to TRBJ1-6, with a possible D match to TRBD1 (6 bases). V lost 7 bases to trimming and J lost 7 bases, with 14 bases between them. Looked up from germline, CDR1 is WSHSY and CDR2 is SAAADI. This CDR3 is 14 amino acids long. CDR3 DNA sequence: TGCGCCAGCATGGCGGGGGGCCGAAATTCACCCCTCCACTTT. Protein product: CASMAGGRNSPLHF.

This chain links TRBV6-5 with TRBJ1-5, with D perhaps matching TRBD1 (5 bases). The ends were cut back, 6 bases at V and 7 bases at J, with 16 bases in the middle. Germline-derived CDR1 and CDR2 are MNHEY and SVGAGI. This CDR3 region has 14 residues. The CDR3 protein is CASSGGVGGQPQHF. CDR3 DNA: TGTGCCAGCAGCGGGGGGGTTGGTGGCCAGCCCCAGCATTTT.

This sequence joins TRBV7-2 and TRBJ1-5; D remains unclear. Germline V lookup: CDR1 SGHTA, CDR2 FQGNSA. With 6 bases removed from V and 0 bases from J, the gap between germline ends came to 9 bases. This CDR3 spans 14 amino acids. CDR3 sequence (DNA): TGTGCCAGCAGTTACGACAATAGCAATCAGCCCCAGCATTTT. Protein product: CASSYDNSNQPQHF.

This sequence joins TRBV3-1 (or the pseudogene TRBV3-2) and TRBJ2-7; the D is unclear. The CDR3 totals 14 residues. From germline, CDR1 is LGHDT and CDR2 YNNKEL (reference sequence). Trimming cost V 1 base and J 2 bases, with 9 bases left between them. The DNA for the CDR3 is TGTGCCAGCAGCCAAGGTGGCGGTCCCTACGAGCAGTACTTC. Its protein product is CASSQGGGPYEQYF.

The V gene is TRBV20-1, the J gene TRBJ1-1, with D unclear. Germline V gene lookup returns CDR1 DFQATT and CDR2 SNEGSKA (reference sequence). The CDR3 loop spans 11 amino acids. Trimming took 6 bases from V and 1 from J, leaving 6 bases between them. The CDR3 coding sequence is TGCAGTGCCTACAGGAACACTGAAGCTTTCTTT. Translation gives CSAYRNTEAFF.